This is a list of T cell receptor beta chains from one sample in a study of blood T cell repertoires in COVID-19. Only in-frame clones appear in the TCRdb table, and some are missing; sequencing was by immunoSEQ multiplex PCR. This sample carries roughly 150,000 clones, approximately 80% of them seen once, and the ten largest clones take 5% to 7%. Sequenced material: PBMCs or T cells enriched from blood (not recorded which). These receptors all stem from a woman aged 50 to 60 who had recovered from COVID-19. Each CDR3 is given with its conserved first and last residue. D genes are given only for firm matches. Not every row has a clone size; where given, it reads once, few, many or a size class.

cdr3_nt: TGTGCCAGTAGTAGGGGAGACATTCAGTACTTC; cdr3_aa: CASSRGDIQYF; v_call: TRBV19; j_call: TRBJ2-4; d_call: .; clone_size: .
cdr3_nt: TGTGCCCGTTCCCTAGGGACAGAGGAGGAAAAACTGTTTTTT; cdr3_aa: CARSLGTEEEKLFF; v_call: TRBV2; j_call: TRBJ1-4; d_call: TRBD1; clone_size: .
cdr3_nt: TGTGCCAGCAGTTGGGACTGGAGATACGAGCAGTACTTC; cdr3_aa: CASSWDWRYEQYF; v_call: TRBV6-1; j_call: TRBJ2-7; d_call: .; clone_size: .
cdr3_nt: TGTGCCAGCAGTTTAGGAGGGAGGCAAGAGACCCAGTACTTC; cdr3_aa: CASSLGGRQETQYF; v_call: TRBV28; j_call: TRBJ2-5; d_call: .; clone_size: .
cdr3_nt: TGTGCCAGCAACCTACGGGGTCTCACTGAAGCTTTCTTT; cdr3_aa: CASNLRGLTEAFF; v_call: TRBV12-3/TRBV12-4; j_call: TRBJ1-1; d_call: .; clone_size: .
cdr3_nt: TGTGCCAGCAGCTTAGAAGGGGCTAGCGGGGCTGGGGCACAGTACTTC; cdr3_aa: CASSLEGASGAGAQYF; v_call: TRBV7-6; j_call: TRBJ2-4; d_call: TRBD2; clone_size: .
cdr3_nt: TGTGCCACCAATTCTGCGGACACTGAAGCTTTCTTT; cdr3_aa: CATNSADTEAFF; v_call: TRBV24-1; j_call: TRBJ1-1; d_call: .; clone_size: once
cdr3_nt: TGTGCCAGCAGCCTCGGGACAGCGAACACCGGGGAGCTGTTTTTT; cdr3_aa: CASSLGTANTGELFF; v_call: TRBV28; j_call: TRBJ2-2; d_call: TRBD1; clone_size: .
cdr3_nt: TGTGCCAGCAGTTTGAGCGGGGCAAACACCGGGGAGCTGTTTTTT; cdr3_aa: CASSLSGANTGELFF; v_call: TRBV28; j_call: TRBJ2-2; d_call: TRBD2; clone_size: .
cdr3_nt: TGCAGTGCTGGTGGAGGTACAGGGAAGAATGAGCAGTTCTTC; cdr3_aa: CSAGGGTGKNEQFF; v_call: TRBV20-1; j_call: TRBJ2-1; d_call: .; clone_size: .
cdr3_nt: TGCGCCAGCACTGAACTAGCGGGGGGCTCCTACAATGAGCAGTTCTTC; cdr3_aa: CASTELAGGSYNEQFF; v_call: TRBV5-1; j_call: TRBJ2-1; d_call: TRBD2; clone_size: .
cdr3_nt: TGTGCCAGCAGTTACGTAGCGGGGGGGTGGGAGACCCAGTACTTC; cdr3_aa: CASSYVAGGWETQYF; v_call: TRBV6-5; j_call: TRBJ2-5; d_call: TRBD2; clone_size: .
cdr3_nt: TGCGCCAGCATGGGCGGGGACACTGAAGCTTTCTTT; cdr3_aa: CASMGGDTEAFF; v_call: TRBV10-2; j_call: TRBJ1-1; d_call: .; clone_size: once
cdr3_nt: TGTGCCAGCAGTTTGCCGGTACTAACACAGGGGGCGCTAAGTAACTATGGCTACACCTTC; cdr3_aa: CASSLPVLTQGALSNYGYTF; v_call: TRBV28; j_call: TRBJ1-2; d_call: TRBD1; clone_size: once
cdr3_nt: TGTGCCAGCAGTTACGGGACTAGCGGTACCTACGAGCAGTACTTC; cdr3_aa: CASSYGTSGTYEQYF; v_call: TRBV6-2/TRBV6-3; j_call: TRBJ2-7; d_call: TRBD2; clone_size: .
cdr3_nt: TGTGCCAGCAGCCACCAGGGTAACTATGGCTACACCTTC; cdr3_aa: CASSHQGNYGYTF; v_call: TRBV9; j_call: TRBJ1-2; d_call: .; clone_size: few
cdr3_nt: TGTGCCAGCACCGAAGGGGGGGGGCAGCCGGGCTACACCTTC; cdr3_aa: CASTEGGGQPGYTF; v_call: TRBV28; j_call: TRBJ1-2; d_call: .; clone_size: .
cdr3_nt: TGTGCCAGCAGCGACAGGGACCGAGCGCTCAAAGCTTTCTTT; cdr3_aa: CASSDRDRALKAFF; v_call: TRBV27; j_call: TRBJ1-1; d_call: TRBD1; clone_size: .
cdr3_nt: TGCGCCAGCAGCTTGACAGGGGACGCGGGGGAGCTGTTTTTT; cdr3_aa: CASSLTGDAGELFF; v_call: TRBV5-1; j_call: TRBJ2-2; d_call: TRBD1; clone_size: .
cdr3_nt: TGTGCCAGCAGATTCGACAGGGGTTCAAGTGGCTACACCTTC; cdr3_aa: CASRFDRGSSGYTF; v_call: TRBV28; j_call: TRBJ1-2; d_call: TRBD1; clone_size: .
cdr3_nt: TGTGCCAGCAGTCCGCCTGGACAGGGGAACACTGAAGCTTTCTTT; cdr3_aa: CASSPPGQGNTEAFF; v_call: TRBV28; j_call: TRBJ1-1; d_call: TRBD1; clone_size: .
cdr3_nt: TGTGCCAGCAGCCAAGATCGGACAGGTGCCTACTCTGGAAACACCATATATTTT; cdr3_aa: CASSQDRTGAYSGNTIYF; v_call: TRBV4-2; j_call: TRBJ1-3; d_call: TRBD1; clone_size: .
cdr3_nt: TGTGCCAGCTCACCGCAGGGTATGAACACTGAAGCTTTCTTT; cdr3_aa: CASSPQGMNTEAFF; v_call: TRBV18; j_call: TRBJ1-1; d_call: .; clone_size: .